This T cell receptor beta chain emerged from a study of chemoradiotherapy in HPV16-positive cancers. Across the whole study: Two HPV16-positive patients' cells yielded candidate HPV-specific clones and common motifs. General study findings and limits: In HPV16-positive patients, HPV-responsive T-cell expansion tracked better recurrence-free survival. Candidate HPV-specific clones and E7-related TCR motifs grew in tumor during treatment. HPV-specific T cells were functionally defined from only a couple of HPV16-positive patients.

Method: immunoSEQ multiplex PCR; TCRdb's copy keeps in-frame clones and lacks some. The table records 25,000 to 35,000 clones, approximately 89% of them present only once. As for this clone: The antigen is not known.

This CDR3 spans 15 amino acids. The V gene lost 5 bases and the J gene lost 4 bases, with 14 bases spanning the gap. Germline values: CDR1 KGHSH, CDR2 LQKENI. The clonotype comes from a human donor with HPV-associated anogenital cancer. The sequencing here drew on blood, taken from a patient who underwent chemoradiotherapy. The rearrangement links TRBV18 to TRBJ1-4, with D unresolved. The CDR3 DNA sequence: TGTGCCAGCTCAGCGACCCTCACTAATAATGAAAAACTGTTTTTT. This encodes CASSATLTNNEKLFF. Drawing the rest from reference TRBV18 and TRBJ1-4, the complete variable domain is NAGVMQNPRHLVRRRGQEARLRCSPMKGHSHVYWYRQLPEEGLKFMVYLQKENIIDESGMPKERFSAEFPKEGPSILRIQQVVRGDSAAYFCASSATLTNNEKLFFGSGTQLSVL.